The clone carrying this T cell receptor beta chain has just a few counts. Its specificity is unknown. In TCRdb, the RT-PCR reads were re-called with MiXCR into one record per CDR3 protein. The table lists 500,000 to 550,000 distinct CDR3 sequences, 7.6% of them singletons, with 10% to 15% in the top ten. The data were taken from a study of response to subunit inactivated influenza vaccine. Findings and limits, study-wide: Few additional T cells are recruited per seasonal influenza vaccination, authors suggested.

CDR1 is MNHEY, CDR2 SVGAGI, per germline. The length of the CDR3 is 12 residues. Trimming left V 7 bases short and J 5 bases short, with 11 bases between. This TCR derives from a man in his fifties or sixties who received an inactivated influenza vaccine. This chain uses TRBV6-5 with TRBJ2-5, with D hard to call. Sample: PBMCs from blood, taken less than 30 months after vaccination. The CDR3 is CASKSSLETQYF. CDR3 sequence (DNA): TGTGCCAGCAAAAGCTCTTTGGAGACCCAGTACTTC.